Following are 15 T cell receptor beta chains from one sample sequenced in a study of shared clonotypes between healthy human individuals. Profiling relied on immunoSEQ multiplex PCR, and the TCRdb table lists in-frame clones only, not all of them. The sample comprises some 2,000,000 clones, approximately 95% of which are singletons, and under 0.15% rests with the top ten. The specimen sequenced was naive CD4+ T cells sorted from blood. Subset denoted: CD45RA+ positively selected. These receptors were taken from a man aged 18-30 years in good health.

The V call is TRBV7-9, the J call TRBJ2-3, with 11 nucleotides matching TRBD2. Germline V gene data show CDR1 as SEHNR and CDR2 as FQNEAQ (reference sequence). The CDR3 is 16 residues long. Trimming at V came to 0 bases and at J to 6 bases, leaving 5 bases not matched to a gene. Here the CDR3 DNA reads TGTGCCAGCAGCTTAGCCCTAGCGGGAGGAGGGGATACGCAGTATTTT. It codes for CASSLALAGGGDTQYF.

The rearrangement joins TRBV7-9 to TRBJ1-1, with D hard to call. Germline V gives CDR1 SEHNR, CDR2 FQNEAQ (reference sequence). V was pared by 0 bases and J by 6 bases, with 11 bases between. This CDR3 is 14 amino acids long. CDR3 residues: CASSLAASTSEAFF. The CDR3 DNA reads TGTGCCAGCAGCTTAGCGGCTAGTACTTCTGAAGCTTTCTTT.

The CDR3 region has the DNA TGCGCCAGCACCAGCGACCACCTCCAAAACACTGAAGCTTTCTTT. Amino acid sequence: CASTSDHLQNTEAFF. V gene TRBV4-1 combines with J gene TRBJ1-1; D is unclear. Germline V gives CDR1 MGHRA, CDR2 YSYEKL. The CDR3 extends over 15 amino acids. V lost 7 bases to trimming and J lost 2 bases, with 17 bases between them.

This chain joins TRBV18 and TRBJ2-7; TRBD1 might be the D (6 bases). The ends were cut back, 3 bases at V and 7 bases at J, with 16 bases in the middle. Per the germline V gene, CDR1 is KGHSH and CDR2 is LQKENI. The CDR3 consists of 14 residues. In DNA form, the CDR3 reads TGTGCCAGCTCACCCAGGACAGAAGGGTCTGAGCAGTACTTC. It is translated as CASSPRTEGSEQYF.

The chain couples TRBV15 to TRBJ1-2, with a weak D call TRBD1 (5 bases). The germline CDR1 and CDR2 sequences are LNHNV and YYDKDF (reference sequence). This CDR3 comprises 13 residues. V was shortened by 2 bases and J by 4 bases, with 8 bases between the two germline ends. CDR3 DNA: TGTGCCACCAGCAGAAGGGACTTCTATGGCTACACCTTC. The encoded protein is CATSRRDFYGYTF.

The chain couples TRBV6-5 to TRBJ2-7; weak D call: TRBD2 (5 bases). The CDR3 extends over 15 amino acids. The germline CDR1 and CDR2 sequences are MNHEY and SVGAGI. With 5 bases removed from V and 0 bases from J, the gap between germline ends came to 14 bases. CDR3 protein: CASSIVGRGSYEQYF. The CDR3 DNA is TGTGCCAGCAGTATAGTTGGGAGAGGCTCCTACGAGCAGTACTTC.

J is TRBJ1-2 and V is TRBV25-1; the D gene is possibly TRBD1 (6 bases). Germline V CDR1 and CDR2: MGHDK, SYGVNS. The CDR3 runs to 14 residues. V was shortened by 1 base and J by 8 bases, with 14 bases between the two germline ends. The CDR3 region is CASSEWAGGVGYTF. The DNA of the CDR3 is TGTGCCAGCAGTGAATGGGCCGGGGGCGTAGGCTACACCTTC.

CDR3 in amino acids: CASSLAGASFGTQYF. The CDR3 coding sequence is TGCGCCAGCAGCTTGGCCGGGGCTAGCTTTGGGACCCAGTACTTC. This chain links TRBV5-1 with TRBJ2-5; either TRBD1 or TRBD2 may fit D (5 bases each). Germline V CDR1 and CDR2: SGHRS, YFSETQ. The V end was cut by 0 bases, the J end by 7 bases, with 16 bases between. This CDR3 comprises 15 residues.

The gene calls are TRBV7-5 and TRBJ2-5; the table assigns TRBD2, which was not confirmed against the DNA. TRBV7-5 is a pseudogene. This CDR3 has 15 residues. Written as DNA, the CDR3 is TGTGCCAGAACCCGAGGGGGGGAAGTGGAAGAGACCCAGTACTTC. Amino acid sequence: CARTRGGEVEETQYF.

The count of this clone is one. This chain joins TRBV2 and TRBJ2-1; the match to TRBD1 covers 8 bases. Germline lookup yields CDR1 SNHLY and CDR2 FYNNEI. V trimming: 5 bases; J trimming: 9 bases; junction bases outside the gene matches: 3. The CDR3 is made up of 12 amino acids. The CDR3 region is CASSSQGGEQFF. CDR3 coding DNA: TGTGCCAGCAGTTCACAGGGGGGTGAGCAGTTCTTC.

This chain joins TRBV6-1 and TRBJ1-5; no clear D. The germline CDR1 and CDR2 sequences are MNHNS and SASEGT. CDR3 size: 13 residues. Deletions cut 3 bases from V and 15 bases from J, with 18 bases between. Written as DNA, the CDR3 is TGTGCCAGCAGTGAGCTGCGCTCCGGGCGAGGGCATTTT. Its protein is CASSELRSGRGHF.

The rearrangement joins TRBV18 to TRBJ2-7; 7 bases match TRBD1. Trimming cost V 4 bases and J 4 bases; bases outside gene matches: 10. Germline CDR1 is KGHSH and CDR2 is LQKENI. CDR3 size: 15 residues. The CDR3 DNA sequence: TGTGCCAGCTCACTAGGGACAGTCGAGAGGTACGAGCAGTACTTC. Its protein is CASSLGTVERYEQYF.

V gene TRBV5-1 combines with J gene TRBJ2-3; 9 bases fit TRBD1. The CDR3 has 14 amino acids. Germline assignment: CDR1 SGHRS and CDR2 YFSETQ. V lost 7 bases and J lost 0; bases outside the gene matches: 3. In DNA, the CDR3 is TGCGCCAGCGGGACAGGGACTAGCACAGATACGCAGTATTTT. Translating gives CASGTGTSTDTQYF.

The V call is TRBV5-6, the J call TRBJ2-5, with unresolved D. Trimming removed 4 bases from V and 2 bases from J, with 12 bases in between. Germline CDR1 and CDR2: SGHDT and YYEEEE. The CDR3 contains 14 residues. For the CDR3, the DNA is TGTGCCAGCAGCCTGGGATTCCCACAAGAGACCCAGTACTTC. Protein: CASSLGFPQETQYF.

CDR3 amino acids: CASSSGGLGSYEQYF. CDR3 DNA: TGTGCCAGCAGTTCTGGGGGTCTCGGGTCCTACGAGCAGTACTTC. This chain uses TRBV6-5 with TRBJ2-7; tentatively, D is TRBD1 or TRBD2 (5 bases each). The CDR3 runs 15 residues. CDR1 MNHEY and CDR2 SVGAGI come from the germline V gene. The V and J ends lost 4 bases and 1 base respectively, with 14 bases between them.